What follows are 10 T cell receptor beta chains derived from one specimen sequenced in a study of blood T cell repertoires in COVID-19. Produced via immunoSEQ multiplex PCR; TCRdb's table is partial and in-frame only. The sample shows 150,000 to 200,000 clones, around 80% of them seen only once. What was sequenced was peripheral blood. Every receptor here comes from an elderly woman with acute or convalescent COVID-19.

This clone was seen a few times. This chain connects TRBV19 to TRBJ1-5; TRBD1 might be the D (5 bases). The CDR3 length is 14 residues. Looked up from germline, CDR1 is LNHDA and CDR2 is SQIVND (reference sequence). V was clipped by 2 bases and J by 6 bases, with 11 bases between them. The CDR3 region has the DNA TGTGCCAGTAGTATACGGGGGAAGGGTCAGCCCCAGCATTTT. Translated: CASSIRGKGQPQHF.

This rearrangement joins TRBV2 to TRBJ1-1, with a possible D match to TRBD1 (6 bases). This CDR3 spans 12 amino acids. Germline V gene lookup returns CDR1 SNHLY and CDR2 FYNNEI. Between the trimmed V and J ends, which lost 6 bases and 1 base, there was a span of 6 bases. Here the CDR3 reads CASRGQNTEAFF. CDR3 in DNA: TGTGCCAGCAGGGGACAGAACACTGAAGCTTTCTTT.

This clone was counted ten times or more. J is TRBJ2-2 and V is TRBV18; 12 bases are shared with TRBD2. This CDR3 contains 17 residues. Unmatched junction bases numbered 6, after V lost 1 base and J lost 6 bases. Germline V gene data show CDR1 as KGHSH and CDR2 as LQKENI. CDR3 residues: CASSPLTSGSVPGELFF. The CDR3 DNA sequence: TGTGCCAGCTCACCACTGACTAGCGGGAGCGTACCCGGGGAGCTGTTTTTT. Full variable domain (remainder filled in from reference TRBV18 and TRBJ2-2): NAGVMQNPRHLVRRRGQEARLRCSPMKGHSHVYWYRQLPEEGLKFMVYLQKENIIDESGMPKERFSAEFPKEGPSILRIQQVVRGDSAAYFCASSPLTSGSVPGELFFGEGSRLTVL.

In its sample, this clone was seen once. This chain uses TRBV9 with TRBJ2-3, with D possibly TRBD1 on 5 matching bases. The germline V and J ends were trimmed by 1 base and 3 bases, with 12 bases remaining between them. The length of the CDR3 is 15 residues. The V gene's germline CDR1 is SGDLS and CDR2 YYNGEE. The CDR3 spells CASSVRQSTTDTQYF. In DNA form, the CDR3 reads TGTGCCAGCAGCGTACGACAGTCCACTACAGATACGCAGTATTTT. The entire variable domain, with the rest obtained from reference TRBV9 and TRBJ2-3, is as follows: DSGVTQTPKHLITATGQRVTLRCSPRSGDLSVYWYQQSLDQGLQFLIQYYNGEERAKGNILERFSAQQFPDLHSELNLSSLELGDSALYFCASSVRQSTTDTQYFGPGTRLTVL.

J is TRBJ1-2 and V is TRBV2; no reliable D call. The V end was cut by 0 bases, the J end by 0 bases, with 8 bases between. The CDR3 sequence is 15 residues long. The V gene's germline CDR1 is SNHLY and CDR2 FYNNEI. DNA for the CDR3: TGTGCCAGCAGTGAAGCCGTGATAGCTAACTATGGCTACACCTTC. Its protein is CASSEAVIANYGYTF.

This clone was recorded once. The chain combines TRBV4-2 with TRBJ2-7, with D perhaps TRBD2 (6 bases). CDR3 length equals 15 residues. Per the germline V gene, CDR1 is LGHNA and CDR2 is YNFKEQ. V lost 4 bases and J 3 bases, leaving 16 bases between the germline ends. The CDR3 DNA is TGTGCCAGCAGCCCTCCCGCGGCTAGCGACTACGAGCAGTACTTC. It codes for CASSPPAASDYEQYF.

The rearrangement links TRBV6-6 to TRBJ1-6; D possibly corresponds to TRBD1 (6 bases). The V gene's germline CDR1 is MNHNY and CDR2 SVGAGI (reference sequence). The length of the CDR3 is 13 residues. Between the trimmed V and J ends, which lost 6 bases and 7 bases, there was a span of 10 bases. In nucleotides, the CDR3 is TGTGCCAGCAGGTCAGGGGAGAATTCACCCCTCCACTTT. Translating it yields CASRSGENSPLHF.

This clone was observed a single time. J is TRBJ1-1 and V is TRBV29-1; 8 nucleotides align to TRBD1. The V and J ends lost 4 bases and 2 bases, in that order; junction bases with no gene match: 6. CDR3 length: 14 amino acids. Germline V gene data show CDR1 as SQVTM and CDR2 as ANQGSEA. The chain's CDR3 is CSVAQGGFNTEAFF. The CDR3 DNA is TGCAGCGTTGCACAGGGGGGGTTTAACACTGAAGCTTTCTTT.

The chain joins TRBV6-1 to TRBJ1-4; D is ambiguous. Trimming removed 2 bases at V and 5 bases at J, with 9 bases between. Germline V gives CDR1 MNHNS, CDR2 SASEGT. The CDR3 consists of 14 residues. The CDR3 DNA reads TGTGCCAGCAGTGAAATGGCAGGCAATGAAAAACTGTTTTTT. It encodes CASSEMAGNEKLFF.

The chain couples TRBV5-1 to TRBJ2-5, with TRBD2 matching 11 bases. The germline V gene has CDR1 SGHRS and CDR2 YFSETQ. CDR3 length: 16 residues. V lost 4 bases and J lost 4; bases outside the gene matches: 9. In DNA form, the CDR3 reads TGCGCCAGCAGCCGACATACTAGCGGGAGTTTAGAGACCCAGTACTTC. Its translation: CASSRHTSGSLETQYF. Filled out from reference TRBV5-1 and TRBJ2-5, the complete variable domain reads KAGVTQTPRYLIKTRGQQVTLSCSPISGHRSVSWYQQTPGQGLQFLFEYFSETQRNKGNFPGRFSGRQFSNSRSEMNVSTLELGDSALYLCASSRHTSGSLETQYFGPGTRLLVL.